The 4 T cell receptor beta chains listed next were all sequenced from one sample in a study of blood T cell repertoires in COVID-19. Method: immunoSEQ multiplex PCR; TCRdb's copy keeps in-frame clones and lacks some. This sample has 300,000 to 400,000 clones, with 80% to 90% found just once. Sequencing was done on a sample of peripheral blood. The source of these receptors is a woman aged 25 to 39 with COVID-19, enrolled during active disease.

As concerns this clone: Other DNA sequences in the sample encode the same CDR3. This chain joins TRBV7-2 and TRBJ2-5; 15 bases match TRBD2. V trimming: 5 bases; J trimming: 2 bases; junction bases outside the gene matches: 3. Per germline, CDR1 SGHTA and CDR2 FQGNSA. This CDR3 region has 16 residues. Here the CDR3 DNA reads TGTGCCAGCAGCCCGGGACTAGCGGGGGGACAAGAGACCCAGTACTTC. Translated, it gives CASSPGLAGGQETQYF.

The chain recombines TRBV7-9 with TRBJ1-5; 10 bases match TRBD1. The junction had 6 bases not matched to a gene; V was cut back by 5 bases and J by 5 bases. There are 15 residues in the CDR3. Looked up from germline, CDR1 is SEHNR and CDR2 is FQNEAQ (reference sequence). CDR3 DNA sequence: TGTGCCAGCAGCCCCGCCGGGACAGGGGATCAGCCCCAGCATTTT. Residues: CASSPAGTGDQPQHF. The whole variable domain, remainder taken from reference TRBV7-9 and TRBJ1-5, is DTGVSQNPRHKITKRGQNVTFRCDPISEHNRLYWYRQTLGQGPEFLTYFQNEAQLEKSRLLSDRFSAERPKGSFSTLEIQRTEQGDSAMYLCASSPAGTGDQPQHFGDGTRLSIL.

V usage is TRBV7-9 and J usage is TRBJ1-2; 7 nucleotides agree with TRBD1. J gave up 5 bases and V 5 bases, and 8 bases lay outside the gene matches. Germline V gene sequence: CDR1 SEHNR, CDR2 FQNEAQ (reference sequence). This CDR3 contains 14 residues. In DNA, the CDR3 is TGTGCCAGCAGCGCCGGGACAGAGTTGTATGGCTACACCTTC. Amino acids: CASSAGTELYGYTF. Supplemented by reference TRBV7-9 and TRBJ1-2, the full variable domain reads DTGVSQNPRHKITKRGQNVTFRCDPISEHNRLYWYRQTLGQGPEFLTYFQNEAQLEKSRLLSDRFSAERPKGSFSTLEIQRTEQGDSAMYLCASSAGTELYGYTFGSGTRLTVV.

V is TRBV2 and J is TRBJ1-4; perhaps TRBD1 as D (6 bases). Germline CDR1 is SNHLY and CDR2 is FYNNEI. This CDR3 contains 13 residues. V was clipped by 10 bases and J by 7 bases, with 16 bases between them. The CDR3 loop is CANNRDKGEKLFF. CDR3 bases: TGTGCCAACAACCGGGACAAGGGTGAAAAACTGTTTTTT.